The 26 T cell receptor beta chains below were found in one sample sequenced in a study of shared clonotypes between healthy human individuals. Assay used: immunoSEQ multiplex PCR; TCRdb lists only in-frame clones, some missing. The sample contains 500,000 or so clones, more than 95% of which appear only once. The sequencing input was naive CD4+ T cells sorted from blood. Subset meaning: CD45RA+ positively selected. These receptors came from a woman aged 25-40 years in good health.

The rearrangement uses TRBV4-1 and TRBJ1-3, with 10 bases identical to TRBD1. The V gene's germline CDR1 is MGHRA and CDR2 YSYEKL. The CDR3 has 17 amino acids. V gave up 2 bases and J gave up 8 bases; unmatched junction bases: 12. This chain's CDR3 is CASSQTPGQGSADTIYF. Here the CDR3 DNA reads TGCGCCAGCAGCCAAACCCCGGGACAGGGGTCGGCGGACACCATATATTTT.

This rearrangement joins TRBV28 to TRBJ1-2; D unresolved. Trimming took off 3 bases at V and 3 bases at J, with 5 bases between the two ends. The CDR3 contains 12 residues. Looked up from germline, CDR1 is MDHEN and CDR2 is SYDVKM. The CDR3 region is CASSFWDYGYTF. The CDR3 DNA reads TGTGCCAGCAGTTTTTGGGACTATGGCTACACCTTC.

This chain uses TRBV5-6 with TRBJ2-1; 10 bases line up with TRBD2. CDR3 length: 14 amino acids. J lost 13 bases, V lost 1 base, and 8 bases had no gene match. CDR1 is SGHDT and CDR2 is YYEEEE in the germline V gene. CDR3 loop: CASSLYSGRAGQFF. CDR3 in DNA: TGTGCCAGCAGCTTGTACAGCGGGAGGGCCGGTCAGTTCTTC. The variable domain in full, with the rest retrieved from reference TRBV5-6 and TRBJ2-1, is DAGVTQSPTHLIKTRGQQVTLRCSPKSGHDTVSWYQQALGQGPQFIFQYYEEEERQRGNFPDRFSGHQFPNYSSELNVNALLLGDSALYLCASSLYSGRAGQFFGPGTRLTVL.

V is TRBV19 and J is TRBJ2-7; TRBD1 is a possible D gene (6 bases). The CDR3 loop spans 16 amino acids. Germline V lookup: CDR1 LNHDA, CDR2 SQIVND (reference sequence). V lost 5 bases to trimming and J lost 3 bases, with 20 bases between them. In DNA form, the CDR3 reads TGTGCCAGTAGTCCTCTGGGTGGGACAAGAAACTACGAGCAGTACTTC. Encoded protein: CASSPLGGTRNYEQYF.

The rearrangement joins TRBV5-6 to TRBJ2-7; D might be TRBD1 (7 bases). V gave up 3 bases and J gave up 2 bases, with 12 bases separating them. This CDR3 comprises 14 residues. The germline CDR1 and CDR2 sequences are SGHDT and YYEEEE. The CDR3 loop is CASSSRRGAYEQYF. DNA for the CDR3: TGTGCCAGCAGCTCGCGCAGGGGGGCCTACGAGCAGTACTTC.

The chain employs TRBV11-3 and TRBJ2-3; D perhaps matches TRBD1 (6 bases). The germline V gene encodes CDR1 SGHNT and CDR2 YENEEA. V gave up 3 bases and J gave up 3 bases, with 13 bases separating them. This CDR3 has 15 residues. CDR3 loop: CASSFGQGTTDTQYF. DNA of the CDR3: TGTGCCAGCAGCTTCGGCCAGGGGACGACAGATACGCAGTATTTT.

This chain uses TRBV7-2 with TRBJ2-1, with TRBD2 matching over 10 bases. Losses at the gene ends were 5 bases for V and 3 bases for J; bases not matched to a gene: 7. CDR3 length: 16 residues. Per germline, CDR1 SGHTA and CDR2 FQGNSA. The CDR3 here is CASSQAGTSVYNEQFF. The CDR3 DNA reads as TGTGCCAGCAGCCAAGCCGGGACTAGCGTCTACAATGAGCAGTTCTTC.

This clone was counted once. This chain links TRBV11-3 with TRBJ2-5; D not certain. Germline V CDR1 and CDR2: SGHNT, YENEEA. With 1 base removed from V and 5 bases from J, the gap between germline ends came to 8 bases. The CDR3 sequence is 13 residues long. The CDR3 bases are TGTGCCAGCAGCTTAGGATACTTGGAGACCCAGTACTTC. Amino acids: CASSLGYLETQYF.

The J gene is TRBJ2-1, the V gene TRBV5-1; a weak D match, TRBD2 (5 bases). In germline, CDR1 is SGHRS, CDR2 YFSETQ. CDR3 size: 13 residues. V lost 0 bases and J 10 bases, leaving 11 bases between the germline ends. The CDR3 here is CASSLAQRVEQFF. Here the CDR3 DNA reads TGCGCCAGCAGCTTGGCCCAGAGGGTGGAGCAGTTCTTC. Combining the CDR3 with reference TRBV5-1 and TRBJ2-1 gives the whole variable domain KAGVTQTPRYLIKTRGQQVTLSCSPISGHRSVSWYQQTPGQGLQFLFEYFSETQRNKGNFPGRFSGRQFSNSRSEMNVSTLELGDSALYLCASSLAQRVEQFFGPGTRLTVL.

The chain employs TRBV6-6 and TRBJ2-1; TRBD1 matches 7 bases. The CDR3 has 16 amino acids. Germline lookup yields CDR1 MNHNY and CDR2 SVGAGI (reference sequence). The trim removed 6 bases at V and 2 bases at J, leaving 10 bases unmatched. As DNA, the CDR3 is TGTGCCAGCAGCACACACCCGGGACAGCCCTACAATGAGCAGTTCTTC. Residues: CASSTHPGQPYNEQFF.

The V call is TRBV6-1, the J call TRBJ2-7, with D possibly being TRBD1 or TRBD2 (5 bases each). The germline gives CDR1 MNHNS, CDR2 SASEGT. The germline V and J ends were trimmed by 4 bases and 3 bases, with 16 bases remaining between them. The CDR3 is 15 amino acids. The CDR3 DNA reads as TGTGCCAGCAGTGTGGACCCTCGGGGCCTCTACGAGCAGTACTTC. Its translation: CASSVDPRGLYEQYF.

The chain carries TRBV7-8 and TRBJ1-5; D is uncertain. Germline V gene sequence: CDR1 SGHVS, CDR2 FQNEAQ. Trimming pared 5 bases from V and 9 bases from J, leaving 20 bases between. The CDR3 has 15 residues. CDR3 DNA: TGTGCCAGCAGCCCCCGTTCGGCGGCCGGTCCGCCCCAGCATTTT. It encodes CASSPRSAAGPPQHF.

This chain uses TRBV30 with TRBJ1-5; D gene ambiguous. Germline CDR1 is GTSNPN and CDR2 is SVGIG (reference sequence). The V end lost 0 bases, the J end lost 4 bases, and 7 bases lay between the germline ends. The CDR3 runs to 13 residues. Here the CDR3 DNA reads TGTGCCTGGAGTGTACTGGTTAATCAGCCCCAGCATTTT. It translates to CAWSVLVNQPQHF.

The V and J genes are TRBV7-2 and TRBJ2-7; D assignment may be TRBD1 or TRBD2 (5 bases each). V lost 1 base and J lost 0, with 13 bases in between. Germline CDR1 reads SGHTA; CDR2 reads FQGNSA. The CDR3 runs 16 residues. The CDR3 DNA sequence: TGTGCCAGCAGCTTAGGAATCTGGGGGAGCTCCTACGAGCAGTACTTC. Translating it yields CASSLGIWGSSYEQYF. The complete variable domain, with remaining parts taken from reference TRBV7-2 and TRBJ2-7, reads GAGVSQSPSNKVTEKGKDVELRCDPISGHTALYWYRQSLGQGLEFLIYFQGNSAPDKSGLPSDRFSAERTGGSVSTLTIQRTQQEDSAVYLCASSLGIWGSSYEQYFGPGTRLTVT.

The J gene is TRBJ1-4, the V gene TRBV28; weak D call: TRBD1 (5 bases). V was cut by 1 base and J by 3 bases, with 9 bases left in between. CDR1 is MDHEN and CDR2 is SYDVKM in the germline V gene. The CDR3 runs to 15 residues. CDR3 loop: CASSLYGGSNEKLFF. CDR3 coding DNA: TGTGCCAGCAGTTTATACGGGGGGTCTAATGAAAAACTGTTTTTT.

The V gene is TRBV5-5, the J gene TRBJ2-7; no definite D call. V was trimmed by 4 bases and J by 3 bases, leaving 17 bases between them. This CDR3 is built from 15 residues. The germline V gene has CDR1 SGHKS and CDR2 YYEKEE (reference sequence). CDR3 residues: CASSPSGRSVYEQYF. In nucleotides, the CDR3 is TGTGCCAGCAGCCCCTCCGGTAGAAGCGTCTACGAGCAGTACTTC. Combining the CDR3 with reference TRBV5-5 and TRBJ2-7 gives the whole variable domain DAGVTQSPTHLIKTRGQQVTLRCSPISGHKSVSWYQQVLGQGPQFIFQYYEKEERGRGNFPDRFSARQFPNYSSELNVNALLLGDSALYLCASSPSGRSVYEQYFGPGTRLTVT.

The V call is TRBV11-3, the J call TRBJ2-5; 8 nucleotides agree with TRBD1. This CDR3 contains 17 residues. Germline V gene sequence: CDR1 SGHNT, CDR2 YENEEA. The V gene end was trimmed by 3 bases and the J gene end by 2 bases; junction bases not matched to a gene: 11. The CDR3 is CASSLGRGLSSQETQYF. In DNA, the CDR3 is TGTGCCAGCAGCTTGGGCAGGGGGCTGTCCTCGCAAGAGACCCAGTACTTC.

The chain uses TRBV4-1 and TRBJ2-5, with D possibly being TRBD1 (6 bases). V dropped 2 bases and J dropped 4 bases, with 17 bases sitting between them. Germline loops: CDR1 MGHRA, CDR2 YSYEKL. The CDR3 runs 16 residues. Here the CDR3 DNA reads TGCGCCAGCAGCCAACCAGGGCCAACAGGGAGAGAGACCCAGTACTTC. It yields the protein CASSQPGPTGRETQYF.

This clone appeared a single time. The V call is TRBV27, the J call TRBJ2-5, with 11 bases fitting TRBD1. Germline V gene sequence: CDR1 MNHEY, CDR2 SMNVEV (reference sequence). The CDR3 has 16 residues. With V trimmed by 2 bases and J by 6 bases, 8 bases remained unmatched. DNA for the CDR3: TGTGCCAGCAGTTTACTTTGGACAGGGGGCACGAAGACCCAGTACTTC. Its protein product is CASSLLWTGGTKTQYF.

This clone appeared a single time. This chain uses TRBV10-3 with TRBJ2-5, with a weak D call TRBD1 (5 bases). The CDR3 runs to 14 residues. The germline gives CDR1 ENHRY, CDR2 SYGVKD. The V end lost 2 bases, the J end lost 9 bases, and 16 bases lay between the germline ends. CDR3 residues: CAISEGQGLFAQYF. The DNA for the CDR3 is TGTGCCATCAGTGAGGGGCAGGGTTTGTTTGCCCAGTACTTC.

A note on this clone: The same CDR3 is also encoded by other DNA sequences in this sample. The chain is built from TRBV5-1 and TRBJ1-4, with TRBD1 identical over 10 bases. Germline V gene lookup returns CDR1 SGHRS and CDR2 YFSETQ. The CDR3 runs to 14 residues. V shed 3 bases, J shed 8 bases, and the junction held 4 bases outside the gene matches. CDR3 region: CASSYGQGGEKLFF. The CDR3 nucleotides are TGCGCCAGCAGCTACGGACAGGGGGGAGAAAAACTGTTTTTT.

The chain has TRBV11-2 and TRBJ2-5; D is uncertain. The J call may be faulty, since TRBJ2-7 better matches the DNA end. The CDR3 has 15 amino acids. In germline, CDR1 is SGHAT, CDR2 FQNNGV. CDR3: CASSPGLKSSYEQYF. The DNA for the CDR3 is TGTGCCAGCAGCCCCGGTCTGAAAAGCTCCTACGAGCAGTACTTC.

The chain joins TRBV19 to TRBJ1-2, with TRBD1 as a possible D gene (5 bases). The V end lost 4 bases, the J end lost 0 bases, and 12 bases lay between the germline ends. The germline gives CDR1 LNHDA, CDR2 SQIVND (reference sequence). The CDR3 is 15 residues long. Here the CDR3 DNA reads TGTGCCAGTAGTAACTCAGGGTTTGCTAACTATGGCTACACCTTC. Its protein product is CASSNSGFANYGYTF.

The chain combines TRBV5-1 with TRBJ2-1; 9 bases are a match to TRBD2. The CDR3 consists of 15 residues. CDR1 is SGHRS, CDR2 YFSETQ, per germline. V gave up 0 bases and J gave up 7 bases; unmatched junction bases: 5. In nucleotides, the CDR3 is TGCGCCAGCAGCTTGGTTAGCGGGAGAGAAAATGAGCAGTTCTTC. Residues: CASSLVSGRENEQFF.

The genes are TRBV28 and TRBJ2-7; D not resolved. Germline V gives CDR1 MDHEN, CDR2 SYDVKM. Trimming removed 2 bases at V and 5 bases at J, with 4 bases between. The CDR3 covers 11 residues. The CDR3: CASSLNHEQYF. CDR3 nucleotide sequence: TGTGCCAGCAGTTTAAACCACGAGCAGTACTTC.

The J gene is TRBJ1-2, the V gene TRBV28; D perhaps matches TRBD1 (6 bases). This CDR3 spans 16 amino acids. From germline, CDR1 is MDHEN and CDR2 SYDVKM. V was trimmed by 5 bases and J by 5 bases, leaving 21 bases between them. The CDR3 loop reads CASSPPGTRTPYGYTF. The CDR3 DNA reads TGTGCCAGCAGTCCGCCCGGGACACGAACCCCTTATGGCTACACCTTC.